One and the same sample provided the 4 T cell receptor beta chains below, sequenced in a study of regulatory and conventional T cells in RAG deficiency (dated by TCRdb to 2017 to 2019). The method was the immunoSEQ multiplex PCR assay. TCRdb carries this immuneACCESS record with in-frame sequences only. Its versions omit some clonotypes, under half of them owing to an unresolved V gene in the studies checked, with the rest unexplained. The sample table contains around 30,000 clones; only one count was recorded for approximately 91% of them. The ten largest make up roughly an eighth of the sample. The same data also contributed to another study, on regulatory T cells. Taken from the second paper: The multiplex PCR used 52 forward TRBV primers and 13 reverse TRBJ primers, with assay-based and computational corrections for amplification bias.

The sequenced sample was CD8+ T cells sorted from blood. Source of these receptors: a human donor in good health.

The rearrangement joins TRBV6-1 to TRBJ2-7, with D unclear. Germline V gives CDR1 MNHNS, CDR2 SASEGT. Trimming stripped 1 base from V and 7 bases from J, with 14 bases between. The CDR3 consists of 14 residues. This CDR3 is CASSEGDIGWEQYF. DNA of the CDR3: TGTGCCAGCAGTGAAGGAGATATCGGCTGGGAGCAGTACTTC.

The J gene is TRBJ2-1, the V gene TRBV7-9, with 13 bases lining up with TRBD2. J lost 8 bases, V lost 4 bases, and 8 bases had no gene match. The CDR3 covers 16 residues. Germline loops: CDR1 SEHNR, CDR2 FQNEAQ (reference sequence). In DNA form, the CDR3 reads TGTGCCAGCAGCTCGACCGGGACTAGCGGGAAGCATGAGCAGTTCTTC. Its translation is CASSSTGTSGKHEQFF.

This clone came up once. An end of the junction differs from the germline gene, which may be a read error. The genes are TRBV6-1 and TRBJ2-7; 7 bases match TRBD1. This CDR3 comprises 15 residues. CDR1 is MNHNS and CDR2 is SASEGT in the germline V gene. CDR3 coding DNA: TGTGCCAGCAGCGAAGAGGGACAGAGCTTCTACGAGCAGTACTTC. This translates into CASSEEGQSFYEQYF.

This rearrangement joins TRBV27 to TRBJ1-1; D is unclear. CDR3 length: 15 amino acids. Between the trimmed V and J ends, which lost 5 bases and 2 bases, there was a span of 15 bases. Germline CDR1 MNHEY, CDR2 SMNVEV (reference sequence). CDR3 nucleotide sequence: TGTGCCAGCAGTCGGACCTCCGTGGCCAACACTGAAGCTTTCTTT. Encoded protein: CASSRTSVANTEAFF.